A selection of T cell receptor beta chains follows, all from one sample in a study of cytomegalovirus exposure and HLA in healthy donors. Only in-frame clones appear in the TCRdb table, and some are missing; sequencing was by immunoSEQ multiplex PCR. The sample contains approximately 240,000 clones, roughly four fifths of which appear only once. The sequenced sample was PBMCs. The receptors come from a middle-aged woman in good health and CMV-seronegative. CDR3s include the opening cysteine and the closing phenylalanine or tryptophan. Each record gives: V gene, D gene, clone size, J gene, CDR3 DNA, CDR3 protein. D genes are given only for firm matches. The listing skips clone size in some rows; elsewhere it reads once, few, many or a size class.

>TRBV18|TRBD1|-|TRBJ2-7
TGTGCCAGCTCTCGGGACAGGCCCTCCTACGAGCAGTACTTC
CASSRDRPSYEQYF
>TRBV6-1|TRBD2|-|TRBJ2-1
TGTGCCAGCGGTCTCGGGACTAGCGGTTACAATGAGCAGTTCTTC
CASGLGTSGYNEQFF
>TRBV29-1|-|-|TRBJ2-3
TGCAGCGTTGAGACTGGCACAGATACGCAGTATTTT
CSVETGTDTQYF
>TRBV2|-|once|TRBJ2-4
TGTGCCAGCAGTGAGCGGGAAAACATTCAGTACTTC
CASSERENIQYF
>TRBV11-3|-|-|TRBJ1-1
TGTGCCAGCAGCTTAGGTACAGTTAGAACGACTGAAGCTTTCTTT
CASSLGTVRTTEAFF
>TRBV9|-|-|TRBJ1-3
TGTGCCAGCAGCAGCACTCGACCGGAGGCTGGAAACACCATATATTTT
CASSSTRPEAGNTIYF
>TRBV5-1|TRBD2|-|TRBJ2-2
TGCGCCAGCAGCCCGGGACTAGCTCGCACCGGGGAGCTGTTTTTT
CASSPGLARTGELFF
>TRBV7-9|-|once|TRBJ2-7
TGTGCCAGCACCCTCCCGACAGTCGACGAGCAGTACTTC
CASTLPTVDEQYF
>TRBV7-9|TRBD1|-|TRBJ2-7
TGTGCCAGCACCACTCCCAAGACAGGGAAAAGCTCCTACGAGCAGTACTTC
CASTTPKTGKSSYEQYF
>TRBV5-6|TRBD1|-|TRBJ1-3
TGTGCCAGCAGCTTCAACAGGGGAATGGGAAACACCATATATTTT
CASSFNRGMGNTIYF
>TRBV7-8|-|-|TRBJ2-7
TGTGCCAGCAGCCACACAGGATACGAGCAGTACTTC
CASSHTGYEQYF
>TRBV4-2|-|once|TRBJ2-7
TGTGCCAGCAGTCAAACGTCCGGGGTGGACGAGCAGTACTTC
CASSQTSGVDEQYF
>TRBV19|TRBD1|-|TRBJ2-5
TGTGCCAGTAGTCCGAAGGGACAGGGGGCGAGCGAGACCCAGTACTTC
CASSPKGQGASETQYF
>TRBV19|-|-|TRBJ2-4
TGTGCCAGTAGTATAAGTCGGGGGGCCAAAAACATTCAGTACTTC
CASSISRGAKNIQYF
>TRBV6-6|TRBD1|-|TRBJ2-7
TGTGCCAGCAGTTACGGGACAGGGGTCTACGAGCAGTACTTC
CASSYGTGVYEQYF
>TRBV19|-|-|TRBJ1-2
TGTGCCAGTAGTAGGGCCTCTCAGGATGGCTACACCTTC
CASSRASQDGYTF
>TRBV19|-|few|TRBJ1-5
TGTGCCAGTAGCCGGGATGGAGGACAGCTAAATCAGCCCCAGCATTTT
CASSRDGGQLNQPQHF
>TRBV7-8|TRBD1|-|TRBJ2-7
TGTGCCAGCATGTTCGGGGACAGCAACTACGAGCAGTACTTC
CASMFGDSNYEQYF
>TRBV5-1|TRBD2|-|TRBJ2-3
TGCGCCAGCAGCGCCGGACTAGCGGTTAGCACAGATACGCAGTATTTT
CASSAGLAVSTDTQYF
>TRBV9|-|-|TRBJ1-5
TGTGCCAGCGGTCAGGGGTATGGCAATCAGCCCCAGCATTTT
CASGQGYGNQPQHF
>TRBV18|TRBD1|-|TRBJ1-1
TGTGCCAGCTCACTACTCCACCGGGACAGAATTGATAACACTGAAGCTTTCTTT
CASSLLHRDRIDNTEAFF
>TRBV5-4|TRBD1|-|TRBJ2-2
TGTGCCAGCAGACTGGGACAGAAGAACACCGGGGAGCTGTTTTTT
CASRLGQKNTGELFF
>TRBV6-6|TRBD2|-|TRBJ2-1
TGTGCCAGCAGCCTAGCGGGGGGTTCGGGTGAGCAGTTCTTC
CASSLAGGSGEQFF
>TRBV18|TRBD2|once|TRBJ2-3
TGTGCCAGCTCATTAGCGGGGGGGCCTGCAGATACGCAGTATTTT
CASSLAGGPADTQYF
>TRBV4-1|TRBD1|-|TRBJ1-5
TGCGCCAGCAGCGCAGGGGGCTTCAATCAGCCCCAGCATTTT
CASSAGGFNQPQHF
>TRBV29-1|-|-|TRBJ2-2
TGCAGCGTTGAAGGGCAGGAGAACACCGGGGAGCTGTTTTTT
CSVEGQENTGELFF
>TRBV27|TRBD2|-|TRBJ2-2
TGTGCCAGCAGCTATACCGGGACTAGCGGAACCGGGGAGCTGTTTTTT
CASSYTGTSGTGELFF
>TRBV7-3|TRBD2|few|TRBJ2-6
TGTGCCAGCAGCGAGGGCCTTAGCGGGAGCTCTGGGGCCAACGTCCTGACTTTC
CASSEGLSGSSGANVLTF